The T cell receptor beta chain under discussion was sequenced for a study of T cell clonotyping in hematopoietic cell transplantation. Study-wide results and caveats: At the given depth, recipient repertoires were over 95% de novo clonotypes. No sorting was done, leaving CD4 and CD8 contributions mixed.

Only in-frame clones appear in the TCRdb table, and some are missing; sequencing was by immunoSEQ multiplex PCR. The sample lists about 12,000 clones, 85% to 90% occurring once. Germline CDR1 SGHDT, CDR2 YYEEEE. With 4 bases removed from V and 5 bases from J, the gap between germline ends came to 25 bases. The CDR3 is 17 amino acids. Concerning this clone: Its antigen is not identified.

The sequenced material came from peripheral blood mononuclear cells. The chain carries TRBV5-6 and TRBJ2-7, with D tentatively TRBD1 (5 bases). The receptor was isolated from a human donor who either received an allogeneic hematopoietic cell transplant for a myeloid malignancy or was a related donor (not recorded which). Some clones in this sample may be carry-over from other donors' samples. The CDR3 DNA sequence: TGTGCCAGCAGCCAGCCTGATTGGGGCAGGGAAAGAGACGAGCAGTACTTC. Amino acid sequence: CASSQPDWGRERDEQYF.